Here is one TCR beta chain with its context. The V and J ends lost 5 bases and 4 bases respectively, with 2 bases between them. Germline V CDR1 and CDR2: MNHEY, SMNVEV (reference sequence). This CDR3 is built from 11 residues. As handled by the study authors: For nucleated cells, counts were estimated from reference gene primer amplification. Using immunoSEQ multiplex PCR, the repertoire was profiled, and TCRdb retains in-frame clones only, with some absent. V, J and clone size derive from that table, while D and trimming were established from the DNA sequence. The table includes under 140,000 clones, about 85% detected once. These data originate in a study of blood T cell repertoires in COVID-19. Study information: Collection of acute and convalescent COVID-19 samples took place in the United States, Italy and Spain. PBMCs, B-cell-depleted T cells, or T cells were the source of the cDNA or gDNA that made up the material.

The source of this sequence is a human donor in a cohort sampled during active COVID-19. This rearrangement joins TRBV27 to TRBJ2-2; D is undetermined. Sample: peripheral blood. CDR3: CASSRTGELFF. CDR3 coding DNA: TGTGCCAGCAGTCGCACCGGGGAGCTGTTTTTT.